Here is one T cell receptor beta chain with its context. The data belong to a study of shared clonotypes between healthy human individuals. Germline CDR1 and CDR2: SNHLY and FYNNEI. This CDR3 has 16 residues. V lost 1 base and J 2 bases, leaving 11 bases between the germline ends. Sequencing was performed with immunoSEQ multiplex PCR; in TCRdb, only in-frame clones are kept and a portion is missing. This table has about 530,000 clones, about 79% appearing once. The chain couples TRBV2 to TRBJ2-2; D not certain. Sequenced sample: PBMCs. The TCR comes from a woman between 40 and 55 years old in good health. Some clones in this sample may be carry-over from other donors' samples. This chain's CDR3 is CASSEEKGSNTGELFF. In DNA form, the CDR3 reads TGTGCCAGCAGTGAAGAAAAGGGATCCAACACCGGGGAGCTGTTTTTT.